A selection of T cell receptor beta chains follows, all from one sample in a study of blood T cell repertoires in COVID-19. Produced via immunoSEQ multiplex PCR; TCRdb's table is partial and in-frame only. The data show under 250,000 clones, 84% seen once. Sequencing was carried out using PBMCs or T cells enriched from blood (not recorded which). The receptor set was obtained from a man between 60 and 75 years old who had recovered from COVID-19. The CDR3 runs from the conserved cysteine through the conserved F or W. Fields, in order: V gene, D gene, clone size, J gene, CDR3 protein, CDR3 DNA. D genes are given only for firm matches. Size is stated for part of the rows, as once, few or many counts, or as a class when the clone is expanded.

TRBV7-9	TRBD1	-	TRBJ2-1	CASSVGGGEQFF	TGTGCCAGCAGTGTAGGGGGCGGTGAGCAGTTCTTC
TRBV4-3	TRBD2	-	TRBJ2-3	CASSPRLTSGISTDTQYF	TGCGCCAGCAGCCCCCGCTTGACTAGCGGGATTAGCACAGATACGCAGTATTTT
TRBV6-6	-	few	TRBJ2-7	CASSYSGAPYEQYF	TGTGCCAGCAGTTACTCGGGGGCGCCCTACGAGCAGTACTTC
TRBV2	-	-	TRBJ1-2	CASSGHTKLYGYTF	TGTGCCAGCAGTGGCCATACTAAACTCTATGGCTACACCTTC
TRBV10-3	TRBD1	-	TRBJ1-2	CAISMGGQGTYGYTF	TGTGCCATCAGTATGGGAGGACAGGGAACGTATGGCTACACCTTC
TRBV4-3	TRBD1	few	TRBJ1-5	CASSPSDRGGQPQHF	TGCGCCAGCAGCCCAAGCGACAGGGGGGGTCAGCCCCAGCATTTT
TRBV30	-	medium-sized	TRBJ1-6	CAWMSVGGGSPLHF	TGTGCCTGGATGTCGGTGGGAGGAGGTTCACCCCTCCACTTT
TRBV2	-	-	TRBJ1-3	CASSDGRADDTIYF	TGTGCCAGCAGTGACGGCAGGGCTGATGACACCATATATTTT
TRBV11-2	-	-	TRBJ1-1	CASSLSRDTEAFF	TGTGCCAGCAGCTTATCAAGAGACACTGAAGCTTTCTTT
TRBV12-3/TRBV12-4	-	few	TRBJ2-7	CASSFMTTYEQYF	TGTGCCAGCAGTTTTATGACAACCTACGAGCAGTACTTC
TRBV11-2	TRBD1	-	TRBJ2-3	CASSIRGLRTDTQYF	TGTGCCAGCAGCATCAGGGGGCTCCGGACAGATACGCAGTATTTT
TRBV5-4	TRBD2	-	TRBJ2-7	CASSRELAGGYEQYF	TGTGCCAGCAGTCGAGAACTAGCGGGGGGCTACGAGCAGTACTTC
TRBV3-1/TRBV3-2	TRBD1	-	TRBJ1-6	CASSSRTGAFHF	TGTGCCAGCAGCTCAAGGACAGGGGCCTTCCACTTT
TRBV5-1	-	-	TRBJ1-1	CASSLGTIMNTEAFF	TGCGCCAGCAGCTTGGGGACAATCATGAACACTGAAGCTTTCTTT
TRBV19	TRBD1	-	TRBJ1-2	CASTWTPGGNYGYTF	TGTGCCAGTACTTGGACACCAGGGGGCAACTATGGCTACACCTTC
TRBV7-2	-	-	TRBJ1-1	CASSLARGTEAFF	TGTGCCAGCAGCTTAGCTCGGGGTACTGAAGCTTTCTTT
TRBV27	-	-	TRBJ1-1	CASTGRGRGRTEAFF	TGTGCCAGCACCGGTCGAGGGAGAGGGAGGACTGAAGCTTTCTTT
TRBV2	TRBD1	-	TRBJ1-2	CASSEDLNRGGGYTF	TGTGCCAGCAGTGAAGATCTGAACAGGGGAGGCGGCTACACCTTC
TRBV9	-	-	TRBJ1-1	CASSGDMNTEAFF	TGTGCCAGCAGCGGGGACATGAACACTGAAGCTTTCTTT
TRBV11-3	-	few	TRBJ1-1	CATGLETEAFF	TGTGCCACCGGACTCGAGACTGAAGCTTTCTTT
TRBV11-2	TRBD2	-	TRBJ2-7	CASSLGPTSAYHYEQYF	TGTGCCAGCAGCTTAGGCCCCACTAGCGCGTACCACTACGAGCAGTACTTC
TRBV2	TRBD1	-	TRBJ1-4	CASSVTGGVNEKLFF	TGTGCCAGCAGCGTTACAGGGGGCGTCAATGAAAAACTGTTTTTT
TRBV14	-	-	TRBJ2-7	CASSQSLEQYF	TGTGCCAGCAGCCAATCCCTCGAGCAGTACTTC
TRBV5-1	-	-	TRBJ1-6	CASSLGPGSYNSPLHF	TGCGCCAGCAGCTTGGGTCCAGGGTCGTATAATTCACCCCTCCACTTT
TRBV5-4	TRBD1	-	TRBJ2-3	CASSLFGTGVGDTQYF	TGTGCCAGCAGCTTATTCGGGACAGGAGTGGGAGATACGCAGTATTTT
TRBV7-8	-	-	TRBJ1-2	CASSPSGQKRNNYGYTF	TGTGCCAGCAGCCCCTCCGGACAGAAACGAAACAACTATGGCTACACCTTC
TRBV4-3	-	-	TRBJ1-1	CASSQERENTEAFF	TGCGCCAGCAGCCAAGAGCGGGAGAACACTGAAGCTTTCTTT
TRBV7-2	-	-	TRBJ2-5	CASSLVMETQYF	TGTGCCAGCAGCTTAGTTATGGAGACCCAGTACTTC
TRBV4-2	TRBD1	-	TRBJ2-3	CASSHRQGAVTDTQYF	TGTGCCAGCAGCCACAGACAGGGGGCGGTCACAGATACGCAGTATTTT
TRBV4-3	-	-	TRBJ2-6	CASSQVGSSGANVLTF	TGCGCCAGCAGCCAAGTGGGGAGCTCTGGGGCCAACGTCCTGACTTTC
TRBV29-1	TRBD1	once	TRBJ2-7	CSVEGQGNYEQYF	TGCAGCGTTGAAGGACAGGGGAACTACGAGCAGTACTTC
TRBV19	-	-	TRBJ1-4	CASSTGQSYNEKLFF	TGTGCCAGTAGTACTGGGCAGAGCTATAATGAAAAACTGTTTTTT